The source of this TCR beta chain is a study of regulatory T cells in long-lasting Graves disease. This clonotype occurred a few times. Its antigen is unidentified. The CDR3 consists of 13 residues. CDR1 is MNHNS, CDR2 SASEGT, per germline. After removal of 7 bases from V and 6 bases from J, the junction contained 3 bases not matched to a gene. Study-wide points: New patients shared around 980 public clonotypes, and persistent patients shared more, with under 3,000. Persistent disease was characterized by preferential usage of TRBV28, TRBJ1-2 and TRBJ2-5.

Described time point: newly diagnosed GD, antithyroid drugs for less than 3 months. The TCR library was prepared using RNA isolated from PBMCs. Peripheral blood, at 7.5 to 9 milliliters, went into EDTA tubes. TCR beta libraries were built with iRepertoire HTBI primers and Arm-PCR of CDR3 regions. TCRdb recomputed calls from the multiplex PCR reads with MiXCR, one row per CDR3 protein. This sample has 370,000 or so distinct CDR3 sequences, with about 16% found just once. This sample was shared with a second study, whose subject was T cells in Graves' hyperthyroidism and ophthalmopathy.

The TCR sequence derives from a woman aged 18 to 35 with Graves disease. The rearrangement joins TRBV6-1 to TRBJ2-1, with 10 bases lining up with TRBD1. The sequencing here drew on peripheral blood mononuclear cells (PBMCs), taken at new diagnosis, from a patient treated with antithyroid drugs. The chain's CDR3 is CASKGTGVNEQFF. In DNA form, the CDR3 reads TGTGCCAGCAAGGGGACAGGGGTCAATGAGCAGTTCTTC.